This T cell receptor (beta chain) was captured in a study of radiotherapy plus CTLA-4 blockade in lung cancer. Findings and limits, study-wide: Peripheral blood showed expansion of tumor-derived TCR clones after radiotherapy and ipilimumab.

As to this clone: Antigen: not known.

The CDR3 is 13 amino acids. V gave up 3 bases and J gave up 7 bases, with 13 bases separating them. Germline assignment: CDR1 SGHNT and CDR2 YYREEE (reference sequence). Clones were read by immunoSEQ multiplex PCR, and TCRdb kept only the in-frame ones, dropping some. The table includes about 38,000 clones, approximately 86% detected once. This sequence originates from a human donor with non-small cell lung cancer whose response to radiotherapy plus ipilimumab could not be evaluated. Sequencing was performed on peripheral blood, taken from a patient treated with radiotherapy plus ipilimumab. This chain links TRBV5-4 with TRBJ1-1; unclear D gene. The CDR3 nucleotides read TGTGCCAGCAGCTCACCCAGGTCGGATGAAGCTTTCTTT. This encodes CASSSPRSDEAFF.